The present T cell receptor beta chain was sequenced within a study of T cell repertoires in cytomegalovirus infection. About the research overall: In the study, CMV epitopes included recently identified HLA-C-restricted and well-studied HLA-B-restricted ones. CMV infection plus the matching HLA type was flagged by public TCR beta signatures.

TCRdb used MiXCR to reprocess the reads, holding one entry per CDR3 protein. The data hold 650,000 to 900,000 distinct CDR3 sequences, with 25% to 35% observed a single time. This clonotype was counted only a few times. No antigen is known for it. Germline-derived CDR1 and CDR2 are MNHEY and SVGEGT. The V and J ends lost 4 bases and 8 bases respectively, with 9 bases between them. The CDR3 extends over 12 amino acids. The sequence was collected from a human donor in good health (CMV status not recorded). Some clones in this sample may be carry-over from other donors' samples. This chain connects TRBV6-2 or TRBV6-3 to TRBJ2-1, with D perhaps matching TRBD1 (5 bases). Sample: cultured CD8+ T cells from PBMCs, taken from culture after CMV antigen stimulation. For the CDR3, the DNA is TGTGCCAGCAGTTCCGAGACAGATGAGCAGTTCTTC. Its translation is CASSSETDEQFF.